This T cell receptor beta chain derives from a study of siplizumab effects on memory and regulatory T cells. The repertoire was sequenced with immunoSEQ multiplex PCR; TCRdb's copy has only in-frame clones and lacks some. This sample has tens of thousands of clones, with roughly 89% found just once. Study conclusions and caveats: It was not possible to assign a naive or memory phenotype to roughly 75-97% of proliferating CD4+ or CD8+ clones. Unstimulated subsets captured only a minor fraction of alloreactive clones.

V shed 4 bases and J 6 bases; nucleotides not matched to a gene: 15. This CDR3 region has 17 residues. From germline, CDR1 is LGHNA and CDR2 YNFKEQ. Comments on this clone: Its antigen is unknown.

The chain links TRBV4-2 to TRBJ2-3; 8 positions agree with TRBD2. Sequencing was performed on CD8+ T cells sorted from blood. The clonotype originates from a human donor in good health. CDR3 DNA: TGTGCCAGCAGCCCGCTTGAGTCCGGGAGGGCCCTCGATACGCAGTATTTT. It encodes CASSPLESGRALDTQYF.